The 4 T cell receptor beta chains below all came from one sample that was sequenced in a study of CD8+CD57+ T cells in acquired aplastic anemia. The authors sequenced patients whose flow cytometry had shown CD8+CD57+ cell expansion. CDR3 and TCR beta VDJ profiling relied on a genomic DNA template. TCRdb recomputed calls from the reads with MiXCR, one row per CDR3 protein. The repertoire holds around 180,000 distinct CDR3 sequences, with approximately 48% as singletons. The sample consisted of sorted CD4+, CD8+, or CD8+CD57+ T cells (not recorded which) from PBMCs. The receptors here all came from a human donor with aplastic anemia.

The rearrangement links TRBV7-3 to TRBJ2-1; no clear D gene. This CDR3 is built from 15 residues. Germline assignment: CDR1 SGHTA and CDR2 FQGTGA. V lost 1 base and J 4 bases, leaving 11 bases between the germline ends. CDR3 amino acids: CASSLIRVTYNEQFF. DNA for the CDR3: TGTGCCAGCAGCTTAATACGGGTAACATACAATGAGCAGTTCTTC.

The chain has TRBV7-9 and TRBJ2-5, with D perhaps given as TRBD1 or TRBD2 (5 bases each). Germline CDR1 reads SEHNR; CDR2 reads FQNEAQ (reference sequence). The V end lost 5 bases, the J end lost 2 bases, and 12 bases lay between the germline ends. The CDR3 extends over 14 amino acids. CDR3 residues: CASSPGTLQETQYF. For the CDR3, the DNA is TGTGCCAGCAGCCCCGGGACCCTACAAGAGACCCAGTACTTC. Supplemented by reference TRBV7-9 and TRBJ2-5, the full variable domain reads DTGVSQNPRHKITKRGQNVTFRCDPISEHNRLYWYRQTLGQGPEFLTYFQNEAQLEKSRLLSDRFSAERPKGSFSTLEIQRTEQGDSAMYLCASSPGTLQETQYFGPGTRLLVL.

There are many counts of this clonotype. The chain uses TRBV6-1 and TRBJ1-6; D unclear. The CDR3 spans 12 residues. The germline V gene encodes CDR1 MNHNS and CDR2 SASEGT. Trimming stripped 0 bases from V and 14 bases from J, with 8 bases between. CDR3 loop: CASSEATRALHF. CDR3 DNA: TGTGCCAGCAGTGAAGCGACCCGGGCCCTCCACTTT.

As regards this clonotype: A read error may be the cause here, since a much bigger clone is one base away. The gene calls are TRBV4-1 and TRBJ1-2; D not resolved. This CDR3 contains 15 residues. V lost 1 base, J lost 3 bases, and 12 bases lay in between. Germline CDR1 reads MGHRA; CDR2 reads YSYEKL. The CDR3 sequence is CASSQGTVDYYGYTF. The CDR3 coding sequence is TGCGCCAGCAGCCAAGGAACAGTGGACTACTATGGCTACACCTTC.